The entry below gives a single TCR beta chain sequence along with its context. Its target is not known. This specimen comes from a study of identical twins. Overall study findings and caveats: Researchers reported excess low generation probability among twin-shared out-of-frame alpha sequences. Diverse VJ usage suggested most zero-insertion clonotypes were not invariant T cells. The study found weaker excess twin sharing in beta out-of-frame sequences.

The authors used template switching to add a universal primer site and gave cDNA unique molecular identifiers. TCRdb recomputed calls from the 5' RACE reads with MiXCR, one row per CDR3 protein. The sample records 400,000 to 500,000 distinct CDR3 sequences, roughly an eighth being singletons. The CDR3 covers 16 residues. Germline CDR1 reads MNHNS; CDR2 reads SASEGT. With 0 bases removed from V and 0 bases from J, the gap between germline ends came to 10 bases. This sample was shared with a second study, whose subject was yellow fever vaccine responses in identical twins.

This TCR was sampled from a woman between 18 and 30 years old in good health. The chain joins TRBV6-1 to TRBJ2-3, with D possibly being TRBD2 (7 bases). The specimen sequenced was CD4+ T cells sorted from blood. The CDR3: CASSEARGGSTDTQYF. In DNA, the CDR3 is TGTGCCAGCAGTGAAGCGAGGGGGGGAAGCACAGATACGCAGTATTTT.